This T cell receptor (beta chain) was captured by sequencing in a study of shared clonotypes between healthy human individuals. At the level of the study: Sampling drew on donors who were a couple of women and a few men aged 18 to 49.

The naive CD8 fraction comprised CD45RO-negative cells positively selected for CCR7 and excluded terminally differentiated effector memory CD45RA+ cells. The CDR3 spans 13 residues. Trimming stripped 3 bases from V and 2 bases from J, with 8 bases between. Looked up from germline, CDR1 is LGHNA and CDR2 is YNFKEQ. The assay was immunoSEQ multiplex PCR, and TCRdb's table has in-frame clones only and misses some. The sample lists 650,000 to 800,000 clones, about 90% occurring once. General study results and limits: The sharing of roughly 5% of naive CD4 clonotypes was seen across a few donors.

In the case of this clone: Its specificity is unknown.

The clonotype originates from a man aged 25-40 years in good health. Sequenced input: naive CD8+ T cells sorted from blood. The chain joins TRBV4-2 to TRBJ2-7; D not resolved. In DNA, the CDR3 is TGTGCCAGCAGCCACTCAGGCACCTACGAGCAGTACTTC. The encoded protein is CASSHSGTYEQYF.